These T cell receptor beta chains were read from a single sample in a study of T cells after posttransplantation cyclophosphamide. Measured with immunoSEQ multiplex PCR; TCRdb has only the in-frame clones, and not every one. The table lists 30,000 to 50,000 clones, with no singletons. The sample taken for sequencing was PBMCs. The receptors originated from a woman between 45 and 60 years old in good health and a related stem cell transplant donor. The CDR3 runs from the conserved cysteine through the conserved F or W. The D gene is left open where the match is weak. Size is omitted from some rows. Given values are once, few, many or a class for expanded clones.

TRBV6-1,TRBJ1-1,.,.,CATSRQISTEAFF,TGTGCCACCTCGAGACAGATCTCCACTGAAGCTTTCTTT
TRBV14,TRBJ2-7,.,many,CASSLLSYEQYF,TGTGCCAGCAGCCTTCTCTCCTACGAGCAGTACTTC
TRBV12-5,TRBJ1-2,TRBD1,many,CASGPGGANYGYTF,TGTGCTAGTGGCCCAGGGGGCGCTAACTATGGCTACACCTTC
TRBV5-4,TRBJ2-7,.,many,CASSMGSGKLYEQYF,TGTGCCAGCAGCATGGGTTCAGGGAAACTCTACGAGCAGTACTTC
TRBV5-1,TRBJ2-7,.,few,CATQGTSYEQYF,TGCGCCACCCAAGGGACATCCTACGAGCAGTACTTC
TRBV28,TRBJ1-4,TRBD1,few,CASSRGQGAIKLFF,TGTGCCAGCAGTCGGGGACAGGGGGCAATAAAACTGTTTTTT
TRBV6-1,TRBJ2-3,TRBD2,many,CASSGASGGFTQYF,TGTGCCAGCAGTGGAGCTAGCGGGGGGTTTACGCAGTATTTT
TRBV14,TRBJ1-6,.,many,CASSQDHRSNSPLHF,TGTGCCAGCAGCCAAGACCACAGATCGAATTCACCCCTCCACTTT
TRBV9,TRBJ2-3,.,many,CASSVSRAGPTDTQYF,TGTGCCAGCAGCGTAAGCAGGGCCGGTCCAACAGATACGCAGTATTTT
TRBV9,TRBJ2-2,TRBD1,many,CASSAGDRDTGELFF,TGTGCCAGCAGCGCGGGGGACAGGGACACCGGGGAGCTGTTTTTT
TRBV27,TRBJ1-2,TRBD1,few,CASSTSGGLYGYTF,TGTGCCAGCAGTACTTCAGGGGGTCTCTATGGCTACACCTTC
TRBV7-2,TRBJ2-1,TRBD2,.,CASSFLGGGGFAAEQFF,TGTGCCAGCAGCTTCCTGGGTGGGGGGGGGTTTGCCGCTGAGCAGTTCTTC
TRBV28,TRBJ2-3,TRBD2,.,CASRFRAGTIYTGGDTQYF,TGTGCCAGCAGATTTAGGGCGGGGACCATCTATACGGGGGGAGATACGCAGTATTTT
TRBV6-1,TRBJ2-3,.,many,CASSGGRTDTQYF,TGTGCCAGCAGCGGGGGGCGAACAGATACGCAGTATTTT
TRBV5-4,TRBJ2-7,TRBD1,many,CASSLDEPGTGPYEQYF,TGTGCCAGCAGCTTGGACGAACCCGGGACAGGGCCCTACGAGCAGTACTTC